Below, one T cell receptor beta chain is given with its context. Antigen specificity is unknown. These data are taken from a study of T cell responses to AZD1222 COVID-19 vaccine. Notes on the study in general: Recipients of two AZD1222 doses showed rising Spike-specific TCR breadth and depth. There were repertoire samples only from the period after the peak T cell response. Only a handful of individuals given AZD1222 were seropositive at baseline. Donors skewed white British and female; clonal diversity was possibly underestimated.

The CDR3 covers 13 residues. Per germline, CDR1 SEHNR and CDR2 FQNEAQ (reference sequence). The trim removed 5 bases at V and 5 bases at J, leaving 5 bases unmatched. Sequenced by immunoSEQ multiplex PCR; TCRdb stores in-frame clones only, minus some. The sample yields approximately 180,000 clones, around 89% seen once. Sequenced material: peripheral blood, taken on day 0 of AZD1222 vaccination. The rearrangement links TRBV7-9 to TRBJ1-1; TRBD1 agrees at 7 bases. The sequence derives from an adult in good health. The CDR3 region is CASSSQDRTEAFF. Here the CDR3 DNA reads TGTGCCAGCAGCAGCCAGGACAGGACTGAAGCTTTCTTT.